The 13 T cell receptor beta chains listed next were all sequenced from one sample in a study of metastatic and nonmetastatic thyroid tumors. All patients were treatment-naive before thyroid surgery. MiXCR re-clonotyped the PCR reads for TCRdb. The table includes around 19,000 clones, 20% detected once. The sample consisted of blood. The receptors stem from a female donor with papillary thyroid cancer or a benign thyroid nodule (not recorded which). Some clones in this sample may be carry-over from other donors' samples.

The chain is built from TRBV30 and TRBJ2-3, with no clear D. The CDR3 totals 9 residues. The germline V gene has CDR1 GTSNPN and CDR2 SVGIG (reference sequence). V shed 5 bases and J shed 4 bases, with 1 base lying between them. In DNA, the CDR3 is TGTGCCTGGCCAGATACGCAGTATTTT. This gives the protein CAWPDTQYF.

This clone was counted ten times or more. V usage is TRBV29-1 and J usage is TRBJ2-6, with D unclear. Trimming pared 6 bases from V and 3 bases from J, leaving 9 bases between. The length of the CDR3 is 13 residues. Per germline, CDR1 SQVTM and CDR2 ANQGSEA. The CDR3 loop reads CSVWISGANVLTF. As DNA, the CDR3 is TGCAGCGTCTGGATTAGTGGGGCCAACGTCCTGACTTTC. Complete variable domain (other parts from reference TRBV29-1 and TRBJ2-6): SAVISQKPSRDICQRGTSLTIQCQVDSQVTMMFWYRQQPGQSLTLIATANQGSEATYESGFVIDKFPISRPNLTFSTLTVSNMSPEDSSIYLCSVWISGANVLTFGAGSRLTVL.

Ten or more counts support this clone. CDR3 nucleotides: TGTGCCAGTAGAGCTAGCGGGGGGAGTAATGAGCAGTTCTTC. It codes for CASRASGGSNEQFF. This sequence joins TRBV2 and TRBJ2-1; 11 bases agree with TRBD2. Germline trimming cut 9 bases from V and 7 bases from J; bases unmatched to any gene: 8. This CDR3 region has 14 residues. In germline, CDR1 is SNHLY, CDR2 FYNNEI.

In its sample, this clone was seen many times. The V call is TRBV7-2, the J call TRBJ2-1, with TRBD2 identical over 7 bases. V shed 5 bases and J 5 bases; nucleotides not matched to a gene: 6. The CDR3 consists of 14 residues. Looked up from germline, CDR1 is SGHTA and CDR2 is FQGNSA. The CDR3 nucleotides are TGTGCCAGCAGCCCCGGGACTATAGACAATGAGCAGTTCTTC. It codes for CASSPGTIDNEQFF.

Only a few counts were recorded for this clone. The CDR3 DNA reads TGTGCCAGCAGGTGGACAGGGAACACCGTGGATCTGTTTTTT. The encoded protein is CASRWTGNTVDLFF. The rearrangement uses TRBV6-1 and TRBJ2-2; 8 bases align to TRBD1. The V and J ends lost 6 bases and 14 bases, in that order; junction bases with no gene match: 14. This CDR3 spans 14 amino acids. Germline CDR1 and CDR2: MNHNS and SASEGT.

The CDR3 is CASSVQAGWSQETQYF. The CDR3 DNA reads as TGTGCCAGCAGCGTACAAGCGGGGTGGTCACAAGAGACCCAGTACTTC. The rearrangement joins TRBV9 to TRBJ2-5; 7 bases fit TRBD2. After removal of 1 base from V and 2 bases from J, the junction contained 8 bases not matched to a gene. The CDR3 is 16 residues long. Germline V CDR1 and CDR2: SGDLS, YYNGEE.

Only a few counts were recorded for this clone. The chain uses TRBV6-1 and TRBJ2-3, with 9 bases aligning to TRBD1. Germline V gene lookup returns CDR1 MNHNS and CDR2 SASEGT. J gave up 3 bases and V 9 bases, and 7 bases lay outside the gene matches. CDR3 size: 14 residues. The CDR3, as DNA: TGTGCCAGTCATACCGGACAGGGGACAGATACGCAGTATTTT. Protein: CASHTGQGTDTQYF.

The rearrangement joins TRBV6-5 to TRBJ2-7, with D tentatively TRBD1 (5 bases). Per the germline V gene, CDR1 is MNHEY and CDR2 is SVGAGI. This CDR3 is 16 amino acids long. V lost 0 bases, J lost 2 bases, and 14 bases lay in between. CDR3 bases: TGTGCCAGCAGTTACTCTAGACAGACTTTAACCTACGAGCAGTACTTC. Translation: CASSYSRQTLTYEQYF.

This clone was seen many times. The CDR3 DNA sequence: TGTGCCAGCAGCATTGGGACTAGCGGGAGAATGGAGACCCAGTACTTC. This gives the protein CASSIGTSGRMETQYF. The rearrangement uses TRBV5-4 and TRBJ2-5, with 14 bases lining up with TRBD2. The trim removed 4 bases at V and 5 bases at J, leaving 7 bases unmatched. CDR1 is SGHNT and CDR2 is YYREEE in the germline V gene (reference sequence). The CDR3 length is 16 residues.

A note on this clone: A clone one base away is much larger, so this may be a read error. The rearrangement links TRBV7-6 to TRBJ2-5; no reliable D call. Germline loops: CDR1 SGHVS, CDR2 FNYEAQ. The CDR3 sequence is 11 residues long. V dropped 7 bases and J dropped 9 bases, with 12 bases sitting between them. The CDR3 region has the DNA TGTGCCAGCATCCCGTCGAGGTCCCAGTACTTC. This translates into CASIPSRSQYF.

This clone was counted at least ten times. The CDR3 is CAWSVLRPTEAFF. CDR3 in DNA: TGTGCCTGGAGTGTACTAAGGCCTACTGAAGCTTTCTTT. The chain combines TRBV30 with TRBJ1-1; the D is unclear. CDR1 and CDR2 (germline): GTSNPN, SVGIG (reference sequence). V dropped 0 bases and J dropped 5 bases, with 10 bases sitting between them. The CDR3 runs to 13 residues.

This clone was observed at least ten times. Other nucleotide sequences in the sample specify the same CDR3. This chain joins TRBV20-1 and TRBJ2-5; 10 bases are shared with TRBD1. V was pared by 5 bases and J by 7 bases, with 13 bases of the junction left unmatched. The CDR3 runs to 15 residues. From germline, CDR1 is DFQATT and CDR2 SNEGSKA (reference sequence). The CDR3 protein is CSAGPGTGAGGTQYF. In DNA, the CDR3 is TGCAGTGCTGGTCCCGGGACAGGGGCCGGAGGGACCCAGTACTTC.

This clone showed up many times. The V call is TRBV15, the J call TRBJ1-1; D uncertain. The CDR3 spans 14 residues. Trimming pared 5 bases from V and 10 bases from J, leaving 20 bases between. CDR1 is LNHNV, CDR2 YYDKDF, per germline (reference sequence). CDR3 in DNA: TGTGCCACCAGCTCAGAATCGGGCCACCGGGGAGCTTTCTTT. Translation: CATSSESGHRGAFF.